Following are 17 T cell receptor beta chains from one sample sequenced in a study of blood T cell repertoires in COVID-19. The data were produced by immunoSEQ multiplex PCR, yet TCRdb's version contains in-frame clones alone and is incomplete. The sample carries some 110,000 clones, 80% to 95% recorded once. Material for sequencing was peripheral blood. Source of these receptors: a man aged 50 to 60 with COVID-19, enrolled during active disease.

The chain links TRBV19 to TRBJ2-3; the D gene is possibly TRBD1 (6 bases). The CDR3 extends over 14 amino acids. V was shortened by 7 bases and J by 2 bases, with 13 bases between the two germline ends. The germline gives CDR1 LNHDA, CDR2 SQIVND (reference sequence). This CDR3 is CASKQGLSTDTQYF. CDR3 in DNA: TGTGCCAGTAAGCAGGGGTTATCCACAGATACGCAGTATTTT.

This sequence joins TRBV7-8 and TRBJ1-4; 10 nucleotides agree with TRBD1. The CDR3 runs 15 residues. Trimming at V came to 4 bases and at J to 7 bases, leaving 6 bases not matched to a gene. CDR1 SGHVS and CDR2 FQNEAQ come from the germline V gene. CDR3 protein: CASSSGTGVFEKLFF. The CDR3 nucleotides read TGTGCCAGCAGCTCCGGGACAGGGGTCTTTGAAAAACTGTTTTTT. The complete variable domain, with remaining parts taken from reference TRBV7-8 and TRBJ1-4, reads GAGVSQSPRYKVAKRGQDVALRCDPISGHVSLFWYQQALGQGPEFLTYFQNEAQLDKSGLPSDRFFAERPEGSVSTLKIQRTQQEDSAVYLCASSSGTGVFEKLFFGSGTQLSVL.

In its sample, this clone was seen a few times. The chain uses TRBV7-9 and TRBJ2-7, with TRBD2 matching 11 bases. Germline V lookup: CDR1 SEHNR, CDR2 FQNEAQ (reference sequence). After removal of 3 bases from V and 3 bases from J, the junction contained 7 bases not matched to a gene. This CDR3 has 16 amino acids. The CDR3 DNA follows: TGTGCCAGCAGCTTTGGGCTAGCGGGAGGTTACTACGAGCAGTACTTC. It yields the protein CASSFGLAGGYYEQYF. Full variable domain (remainder filled in from reference TRBV7-9 and TRBJ2-7): DTGVSQNPRHKITKRGQNVTFRCDPISEHNRLYWYRQTLGQGPEFLTYFQNEAQLEKSRLLSDRFSAERPKGSFSTLEIQRTEQGDSAMYLCASSFGLAGGYYEQYFGPGTRLTVT.

This clone was picked up one time. The V call is TRBV7-9, the J call TRBJ2-7, with D maybe TRBD2 (6 bases). Germline lookup yields CDR1 SEHNR and CDR2 FQNEAQ (reference sequence). V lost 5 bases and J 1 base, leaving 12 bases between the germline ends. The CDR3 has 14 amino acids. The CDR3 spells CASSLTEGSYEQYV. CDR3 bases: TGTGCCAGCAGCCTGACGGAGGGATCCTACGAGCAGTACGTC.

This sequence joins TRBV5-8 and TRBJ2-3, with D uncertain. This CDR3 comprises 10 residues. Between the trimmed V and J ends, which lost 1 base and 9 bases, there was a span of 3 bases. CDR1 and CDR2 (germline): SGHTS, YDEGEE. CDR3: CASSLITQYF. DNA for the CDR3: TGTGCCAGCAGCTTGATAACGCAGTATTTT. Drawing the rest from reference TRBV5-8 and TRBJ2-3, the complete variable domain is EAGVTQSPTHLIKTRGQQATLRCSPISGHTSVYWYQQALGLGLQFLLWYDEGEERNRGNFPPRFSGRQFPNYSSELNVNALELEDSALYLCASSLITQYFGPGTRLTVL.

This chain connects TRBV5-1 to TRBJ1-2, with D perhaps matching TRBD1 (5 bases). CDR3 size: 13 residues. Germline V lookup: CDR1 SGHRS, CDR2 YFSETQ. V lost 2 bases and J 6 bases, leaving 11 bases between the germline ends. CDR3 coding DNA: TGCGCCAGCAGCTTCGGCAGGGCGGATGGCTACACCTTC. Amino acids: CASSFGRADGYTF.

This rearrangement joins TRBV2 to TRBJ2-7; tentatively, D is TRBD1 (5 bases). There are 13 residues in the CDR3. CDR1 and CDR2 (germline): SNHLY, FYNNEI. Trimming removed 7 bases from V and 2 bases from J, with 12 bases in between. CDR3 bases: TGTGCCAGCAAAGCCCAGGGTACCTACGAGCAGTACGTC. Translation: CASKAQGTYEQYV.

J is TRBJ1-1 and V is TRBV5-5; maybe TRBD1 (6 bases). The germline V and J ends were trimmed by 5 bases and 0 bases, with 14 bases remaining between them. This CDR3 comprises 15 residues. Germline V CDR1 and CDR2: SGHKS, YYEKEE (reference sequence). The CDR3 region is CASSQAGAVNTEAFF. Here the CDR3 DNA reads TGTGCCAGCAGTCAGGCAGGGGCCGTGAACACTGAAGCTTTCTTT.

This chain uses TRBV10-3 with TRBJ2-5, with a tentative D call TRBD1 (5 bases). The germline V gene encodes CDR1 ENHRY and CDR2 SYGVKD. Trimming removed 11 bases from V and 4 bases from J, with 17 bases in between. The CDR3 totals 13 residues. The CDR3 here is CAVSGQGLETQYF. CDR3 in DNA: TGTGCCGTCTCGGGTCAGGGATTAGAGACCCAGTACTTC.

The rearrangement links TRBV7-2 to TRBJ1-1, with 8 nucleotides matching TRBD1. The germline gives CDR1 SGHTA, CDR2 FQGNSA. The CDR3 is 14 amino acids. J gave up 5 bases and V 6 bases, and 8 bases lay outside the gene matches. The CDR3 region is CASRGQGLVTEAFF. The CDR3 bases are TGTGCCAGCAGAGGACAGGGTTTGGTTACTGAAGCTTTCTTT.

The chain recombines TRBV28 with TRBJ1-2; 7 nucleotides match TRBD1. There are 17 residues in the CDR3. Germline values: CDR1 MDHEN, CDR2 SYDVKM. The V and J ends lost 10 bases and 4 bases, in that order; junction bases with no gene match: 21. CDR3 nucleotides: TGTGCCACCTACGAATCTACCCGACAGGGCGAACTCTATGGCTACACCTTC. It encodes CATYESTRQGELYGYTF.

The J gene is TRBJ1-2, the V gene TRBV2; D is perhaps TRBD1 (5 bases). V lost 6 bases to trimming and J lost 6 bases, with 20 bases between them. This CDR3 spans 15 amino acids. From germline, CDR1 is SNHLY and CDR2 FYNNEI. In DNA form, the CDR3 reads TGTGCCAGCAGCTTCCGCTCGATATGGACAAATGGCTACACCTTC. This sequence encodes CASSFRSIWTNGYTF.

The chain carries TRBV13 and TRBJ2-3, with D uncertain. Germline V gives CDR1 PRHDT, CDR2 FYEKMQ (reference sequence). The CDR3 extends over 12 amino acids. The ends were cut back, 2 bases at V and 6 bases at J, with 6 bases in the middle. The CDR3 spells CASSLSRDTQYF. The CDR3 DNA follows: TGTGCCAGCAGCTTAAGCAGGGATACGCAGTATTTT.

Written as DNA, the CDR3 is TGTGCCAGCAGACCCCGACCACGGGTGGATGACATTCAGTACTTC. Protein sequence: CASRPRPRVDDIQYF. This chain connects TRBV6-5 to TRBJ2-4, with D unresolved. The germline gives CDR1 MNHEY, CDR2 SVGAGI. V was shortened by 6 bases and J by 8 bases, with 20 bases between the two germline ends. This CDR3 comprises 15 residues.

This clone was seen a single time. The chain uses TRBV6-2 or TRBV6-3 and TRBJ2-7; D remains ambiguous. The CDR3 runs 12 residues. V was shortened by 4 bases and J by 2 bases, with 6 bases between the two germline ends. Germline V lookup: CDR1 MNHEY, CDR2 SVGEGT. The CDR3 sequence: CASSSPAYEQYF. CDR3 DNA: TGTGCCAGCAGTTCCCCCGCCTACGAGCAGTACTTC.

This rearrangement joins TRBV14 to TRBJ1-5; D not resolved. The CDR3 is 17 amino acids. Germline loops: CDR1 SGHDN, CDR2 FVKESK. V was trimmed by 3 bases and J by 7 bases, leaving 22 bases between them. The CDR3 DNA reads TGTGCCAGCAGCCAGAACCGAGGACTTAACCCCCGCCAGCCCCAGCATTTT. Amino acid sequence: CASSQNRGLNPRQPQHF.

V is TRBV7-3 and J is TRBJ2-2; D is undetermined. V lost 5 bases and J lost 4, with 11 bases in between. Germline CDR1 and CDR2: SGHTA and FQGTGA. This CDR3 has 14 amino acids. The CDR3 spells CASSLDTTTGELFF. CDR3 coding DNA: TGTGCCAGCAGCCTTGACACAACCACCGGGGAGCTGTTTTTT.